The 9 T cell receptor beta chains reported below all come from one sample, sequenced in a study of CD8 T cells in Susac syndrome. With random hexamers, 0.5 to 1 ug RNA was reverse transcribed. TCRdb re-called the immunoSEQ multiplex PCR reads with MiXCR, one entry per CDR3 protein. In the table there are roughly 180,000 distinct CDR3 sequences, around 94% of which are singletons. Sequencing input: CD4+ T cells from PBMCs. The receptors stem from a human donor in good health.

The chain carries TRBV30 and TRBJ2-2; possible D gene TRBD2, 5 bases. CDR1 is GTSNPN, CDR2 SVGIG, per germline (reference sequence). The CDR3 has 15 amino acids. Trimming stripped 2 bases from V and 5 bases from J, with 15 bases between. The CDR3 sequence is CAWSPTTAGTGELFF. The CDR3 DNA sequence: TGTGCCTGGAGTCCGACCACGGCGGGTACCGGGGAGCTGTTTTTT.

The V call is TRBV27, the J call TRBJ1-2; 9 bases fit TRBD1. Per the germline V gene, CDR1 is MNHEY and CDR2 is SMNVEV (reference sequence). This CDR3 is 15 amino acids long. Trimming at V came to 5 bases and at J to 7 bases, leaving 11 bases not matched to a gene. The CDR3 coding sequence is TGTGCCAGCAGTGCATCGGGACAGGGAGCGCCTGGCTACACCTTC. This translates into CASSASGQGAPGYTF.

This chain connects TRBV13 to TRBJ2-5; 7 bases map to TRBD2. The CDR3 runs 16 residues. Trimming cost V 6 bases and J 1 base; bases outside gene matches: 11. Germline CDR1 is PRHDT and CDR2 is FYEKMQ (reference sequence). CDR3 loop: CASRHALRGVQETQYF. CDR3 sequence (DNA): TGTGCCAGCAGACATGCCCTACGGGGGGTCCAAGAGACCCAGTACTTC.

The rearrangement links TRBV12-3 or TRBV12-4 to TRBJ2-7; either TRBD1 or TRBD2 may supply D (5 bases each). The length of the CDR3 is 13 residues. Trimming shortened V by 7 bases and J by 3 bases, and 13 bases separated the two germline ends. The CDR3 DNA follows: TGTGCCAGCATGGCAGGGAGAAGCTACGAGCAGTACTTC. Protein sequence: CASMAGRSYEQYF.

This chain connects TRBV7-9 to TRBJ1-1; no definite D call. The CDR3 spans 13 residues. The germline V and J ends were trimmed by 3 bases and 2 bases, with 7 bases remaining between them. Germline assignment: CDR1 SEHNR and CDR2 FQNEAQ (reference sequence). CDR3 sequence (DNA): TGTGCCAGCAGCTTCGACGGTAACACTGAAGCTTTCTTT. Translating gives CASSFDGNTEAFF.

This chain links TRBV4-2 with TRBJ2-1, with 8 bases aligning to TRBD1. This CDR3 contains 15 residues. CDR1 is LGHNA and CDR2 is YNFKEQ in the germline V gene. The ends lost 0 bases at V and 9 bases at J; junction bases unmatched: 7. The CDR3: CASSQEWQGAREQFF. For the CDR3, the DNA is TGTGCCAGCAGCCAAGAGTGGCAGGGGGCGCGTGAGCAGTTCTTC.

The chain couples TRBV4-3 to TRBJ2-7; D uncertain. The CDR3 is made up of 15 amino acids. Germline V gene sequence: CDR1 LGHNA, CDR2 YSLEER. V was cut by 0 bases and J by 0 bases, with 9 bases left in between. The CDR3 reads CASSQDSGNSYEQYF. CDR3 sequence (DNA): TGCGCCAGCAGCCAAGATTCGGGCAACTCCTACGAGCAGTACTTC.

This clonotype was recorded only once. V and J are TRBV7-3 and TRBJ1-1, with D possibly TRBD1 on 6 matching bases. CDR3 size: 14 residues. The germline CDR1 and CDR2 sequences are SGHTA and FQGTGA. V lost 2 bases to trimming and J lost 5 bases, with 12 bases between them. This chain's CDR3 is CASSLERGETEAFF. DNA for the CDR3: TGTGCCAGCAGCTTAGAAAGGGGGGAAACTGAAGCTTTCTTT.

The J gene is TRBJ1-5, the V gene TRBV30; 7 bases map to TRBD1. V was clipped by 5 bases and J by 6 bases; unmatched bases: 4. This CDR3 spans 12 amino acids. Germline V gene sequence: CDR1 GTSNPN, CDR2 SVGIG (reference sequence). CDR3 DNA sequence: TGTGCCTGGTCCACAGGGGCTCAGCCCCAGCATTTT. Protein sequence: CAWSTGAQPQHF.